This T cell receptor (beta chain) derives from a study of blood T cell repertoires in COVID-19. Study-wide context: Nucleic acid was either cDNA or gDNA, and it came from T cells, B-cell-depleted T cells, or PBMCs.

Seattle participants joined during active infection and were tracked over time. With V trimmed by 8 bases and J by 6 bases, 7 bases remained unmatched. This CDR3 comprises 12 residues. Germline CDR1 and CDR2: MDHEN and SYDVKM. As processed by the authors: Estimation of nucleated cell counts was performed using reference gene primer amplification. Assay: immunoSEQ multiplex PCR; the TCRdb copy retains only in-frame clones and omits some. That table supplies the V and J calls and clone size; D and trimming were determined from the DNA. The sample lists around 210,000 clones, approximately 85% seen once, with 4.5% to 5.5% in the top ten.

The chain recombines TRBV28 with TRBJ2-7, with 7 bases lining up with TRBD2. The sample consisted of peripheral blood. The receptor comes from a man aged 50-60 years with COVID-19, enrolled during active disease. The CDR3 coding sequence is TGTGCCAGCGGCGGGGGAATCCGCGAGCAGTACTTC. Protein sequence: CASGGGIREQYF.